Listed below are T cell receptor beta chains from one sample, sequenced in a study of blood T cell repertoires in COVID-19. The repertoire was sequenced with immunoSEQ multiplex PCR; TCRdb's copy has only in-frame clones and lacks some. The table lists about 400,000 clones, about nine tenths of them singletons, with more than 1.4% in the top ten. Sequencing was performed on peripheral blood. These receptors all stem from a woman in her twenties or thirties with active or convalescent COVID-19. The CDR3 runs from the conserved cysteine through the conserved F or W. The D gene is left open where the match is weak. The listing skips clone size in some rows; elsewhere it reads once, few, many or a size class.

clone_size d_call j_call v_call cdr3_nt cdr3_aa
- - TRBJ2-2 TRBV15 TGTGCCACCAGCCTGAACACCGGGGAGCTGTTTTTT CATSLNTGELFF
- TRBD2 TRBJ2-7 TRBV5-4 TGTGCCAGCAGCCCCCCCACGACTAGCGGGAGGAACGAGCAGTACTTC CASSPPTTSGRNEQYF
- - TRBJ1-6 TRBV2 TGTGCCAGCAGCCACAGGGTCCGCTTTTACTCCTATAATTCACCCCTCCACTTT CASSHRVRFYSYNSPLHF
- - TRBJ1-5 TRBV24-1 TGTGCCACCAGCCAGGGAAATCAGCCCCAGCATTTT CATSQGNQPQHF
- - TRBJ1-5 TRBV19 TGTGCCAGTAGTGACCCCCGGACATTTAATAGCAATCAGCCCCAGCATTTT CASSDPRTFNSNQPQHF
- - TRBJ2-5 TRBV2 TGTGCCAGCCTCGGGAGTGAGACCCAGTACTTC CASLGSETQYF
- TRBD2 TRBJ2-1 TRBV27 TGTGCCAGCAGTTTAAGAACTAGCGGGGGGGCCTTAGACAATGAGCAGTTCTTC CASSLRTSGGALDNEQFF
- TRBD1 TRBJ1-3 TRBV2 TGTGCCAGCAGTGCGGGACAGGGTTTTAGAAACACCATATATTTT CASSAGQGFRNTIYF
- TRBD2 TRBJ2-3 TRBV4-1 TGCGCCAGCAGCCAAGAGGAACTAGCGGGGGGCACAGATACGCAGTATTTT CASSQEELAGGTDTQYF
- - TRBJ1-6 TRBV5-8 TGTGCCAGCAGCTTGAGTGGGGGGAACAATAATTCACCCCTCCACTTT CASSLSGGNNNSPLHF
- TRBD2 TRBJ2-3 TRBV28 TGTGCCAGCTTTAGCGGGAGTCGGACAGATACGCAGTATTTT CASFSGSRTDTQYF
- TRBD1 TRBJ2-1 TRBV18 TGTGCCAGCTCACCAGGATGGGACAGTTACAATGAGCAGTTCTTC CASSPGWDSYNEQFF
once TRBD2 TRBJ2-3 TRBV5-4 TGTGCCAGCAGCTACGAGAGACTAGCGGGGACAGATACGCAGTATTTT CASSYERLAGTDTQYF
- - TRBJ2-5 TRBV29-1 TGCAGCGTTGAAGAAGGAGCATACCAAGAGACCCAGTACTTC CSVEEGAYQETQYF
- TRBD1 TRBJ1-6 TRBV3-1/TRBV3-2 TGTGCCAGCAGCCGGGACAGTAATTCACCCCTCCACTTT CASSRDSNSPLHF
- TRBD1 TRBJ1-3 TRBV28 TGTGCCAGCAGCGAAGGGGGCCCCTCTGGAAACACCATATATTTT CASSEGGPSGNTIYF
- - TRBJ1-1 TRBV29-1 TGCAGTGCGGGACACCAAGCGAGCACTGAAGCTTTCTTT CSAGHQASTEAFF
- - TRBJ1-4 TRBV28 TGTGCCAGCAGTTGGGTACAGACTAATGAAAAACTGTTTTTT CASSWVQTNEKLFF
- - TRBJ1-6 TRBV19 TGTGCCAGTAGTACCCAGGACAGCGTCACACCCCTCCACTTT CASSTQDSVTPLHF
- - TRBJ1-6 TRBV14 TGTGCCAGCAGCCAAGCTTCACATATCTCACCCCTCCACTTT CASSQASHISPLHF
- - TRBJ1-5 TRBV18 TGTGCCAGCTCACCACGGGACACCGCAAGAAGGGCGTATAGCAATCAGCCCCAGCATTTT CASSPRDTARRAYSNQPQHF
- TRBD1 TRBJ1-2 TRBV7-9 TGTGCCAGCAGCTTAGCGGGACAGGGCAGTTCTGGCTACACCTTC CASSLAGQGSSGYTF
few - TRBJ1-1 TRBV6-5 TGTGCCAGCAGTTCTAGTACTGAAGCTTTCTTT CASSSSTEAFF
- TRBD1 TRBJ2-2 TRBV10-3 TGTGCCATCAGTGGGCTGAGGCCAGGACAGGGAAACACCGGGGAGCTGTTTTTT CAISGLRPGQGNTGELFF
once - TRBJ1-1 TRBV6-5 TGTGCCAGCCAGGGACTCCTGAACACTGAAGCTTTCTTT CASQGLLNTEAFF
- TRBD2 TRBJ2-1 TRBV5-8 TGTGCCAGCAGCCTGGGACTAGCGGGAGTATACAATGAGCAGTTCTTC CASSLGLAGVYNEQFF
- TRBD2 TRBJ2-3 TRBV30 TGTGCCTGGAGCAGACTAGCTTCTACAGATACGCAGTATTTT CAWSRLASTDTQYF
- - TRBJ2-1 TRBV19 TGTGCCAGTAGTATTGCTGGGCCCCGGGAGCAGTTCTTC CASSIAGPREQFF
once TRBD1 TRBJ1-4 TRBV3-1/TRBV3-2 TGTGCCAGCAGCCACAGGGGACAGATTAATGAAAAACTGTTTTTT CASSHRGQINEKLFF
- TRBD1 TRBJ2-1 TRBV2 TGTGCCAGCAGTGAAATGGGACAGGGTATAAATGAGCAGTTCTTC CASSEMGQGINEQFF
- TRBD2 TRBJ2-1 TRBV7-2 TGTGCCAGCAGCGTAACTAGCGGGAGTGGCAATGAGCAGTTCTTC CASSVTSGSGNEQFF